This passage covers 2 T cell receptor beta chains from one sample sequenced in a study of blood T cells in healthy people across ages. Next came a second PCR, run for about 6 to 11 cycles, which used a sample-barcoded 5' primer along with a J-beta primer mix. TCRdb called the 5' RACE reads again in MiXCR, with one record for every CDR3 protein. This sample has about 800,000 distinct CDR3 sequences, with around a quarter found just once. This sample was shared with a second study, whose subject was T cells of mothers and their children.

The sequenced material came from blood. Source of these receptors: a boy aged 5-17 years in good health.

With regard to this clonotype: The missing conserved phenylalanine or tryptophan at the end of this CDR3 makes a read error likely. This chain links TRBV28 with TRBJ1-1; D gene unclear. This CDR3 contains 12 residues. V lost 5 bases and J 3 bases, leaving 7 bases between the germline ends. The germline gives CDR1 MDHEN, CDR2 SYDVKM. CDR3 DNA sequence: TGTGCCAGCAGTCCCCCGCACACTGAAGCTTTCCTT. Translation gives CASSPPHTEAFL.

This clonotype was seen just once. This chain joins TRBV20-1 and TRBJ2-5; TRBD2 matches 10 bases. In germline, CDR1 is DFQATT, CDR2 SNEGSKA (reference sequence). The J segment lost 6 bases and the V segment lost 5 bases, leaving 6 bases of the junction unmatched. This CDR3 is built from 13 residues. DNA for the CDR3: TGCAGTGCTTATAGCGGGGGGCCGCAGACCCAGTACTTC. It yields the protein CSAYSGGPQTQYF.